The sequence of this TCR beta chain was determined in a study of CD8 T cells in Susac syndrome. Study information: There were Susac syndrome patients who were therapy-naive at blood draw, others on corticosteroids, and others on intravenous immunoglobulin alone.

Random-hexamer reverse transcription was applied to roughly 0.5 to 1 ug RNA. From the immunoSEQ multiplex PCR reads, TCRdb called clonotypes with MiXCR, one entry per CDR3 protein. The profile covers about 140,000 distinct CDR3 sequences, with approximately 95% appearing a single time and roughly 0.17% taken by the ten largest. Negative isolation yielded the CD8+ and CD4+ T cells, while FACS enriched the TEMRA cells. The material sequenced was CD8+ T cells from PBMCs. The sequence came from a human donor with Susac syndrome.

The CDR3 region has the DNA TGCAGTGCCCGACCGGGTGGAGCTAGGGACACTGAAGCTTTCTTT. The encoded protein is CSARPGGARDTEAFF. The J gene is TRBJ1-1, the V gene TRBV20-1; no clear D gene. Germline-derived CDR1 and CDR2 are DFQATT and SNEGSKA (reference sequence). The V gene lost 6 bases and the J gene lost 3 bases, with 20 bases spanning the gap. The CDR3 runs to 15 residues.